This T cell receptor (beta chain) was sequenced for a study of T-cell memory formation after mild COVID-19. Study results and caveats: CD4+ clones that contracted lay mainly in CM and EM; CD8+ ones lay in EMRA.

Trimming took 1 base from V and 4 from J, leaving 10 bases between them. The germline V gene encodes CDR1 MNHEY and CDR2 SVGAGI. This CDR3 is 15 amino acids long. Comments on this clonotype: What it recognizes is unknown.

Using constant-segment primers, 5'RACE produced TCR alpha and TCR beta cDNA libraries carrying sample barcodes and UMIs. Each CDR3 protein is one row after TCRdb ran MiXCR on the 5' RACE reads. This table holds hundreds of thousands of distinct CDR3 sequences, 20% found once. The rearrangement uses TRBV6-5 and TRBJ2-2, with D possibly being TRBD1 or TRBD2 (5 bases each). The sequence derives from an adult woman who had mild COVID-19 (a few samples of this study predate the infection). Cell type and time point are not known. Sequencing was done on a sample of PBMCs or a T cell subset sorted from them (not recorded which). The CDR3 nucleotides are TGTGCCAGCAGTTACTGGTCTGGGGGCACCGGGGAGCTGTTTTTT. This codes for CASSYWSGGTGELFF.